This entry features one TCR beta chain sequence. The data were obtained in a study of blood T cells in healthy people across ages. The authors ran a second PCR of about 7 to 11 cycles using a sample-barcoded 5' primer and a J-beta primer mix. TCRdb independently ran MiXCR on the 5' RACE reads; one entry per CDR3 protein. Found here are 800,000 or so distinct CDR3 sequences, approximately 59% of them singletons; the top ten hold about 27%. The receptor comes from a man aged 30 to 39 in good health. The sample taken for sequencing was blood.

The CDR3 here is CASRSARVREQFF. DNA of the CDR3: TGTGCCAGCAGATCTGCTAGGGTCCGGGAGCAGTTCTTC. The chain has TRBV7-9 and TRBJ2-1; no clear D. The CDR3 spans 13 residues. CDR1 is SEHNR, CDR2 FQNEAQ, per germline (reference sequence). Trimming left V 6 bases short and J 10 bases short, with 16 bases between.